The entry below describes one TCR beta chain. Antigen specificity is unknown. The data were obtained in a study of CXCR3-negative and CXCR3-positive naive CD8 T cells. Broader study findings: High diversity, comparable across both naive subsets, contrasted with much lower diversity in memory CD8+ cells. When CXCR3-positive naive cells were set against CXCR3-negative naive cells, the former had more hydrophobic TRB CDR3s. Similar TRBV-TRBJ usage characterized naive CXCR3-negative and CXCR3-positive cells; memory cells differed.

A CD45RO-CCR7+CD27+CD95- phenotype identified naive CD8+ T cells. The study made its TRB cDNA libraries by 5' RACE, adding UMI labels. After re-calling the 5' RACE reads, TCRdb lists one entry per CDR3 protein, DNA absent. Found here are about 140,000 distinct CDR3 sequences; the top ten clones hold 0.4% to 0.5%. CDR3 length: 16 amino acids. From germline, CDR1 is LGHNA and CDR2 YSLEER. The chain has TRBV4-3 and TRBJ1-1; as DNA is missing, the TRBD1 call by TCRdb cannot be tested. Sample: naive CXCR3+ CD8+ T cells from blood. Subset here: CD45RO-CCR7+CD27+CD95- naive CD8+ T cells expressing CXCR3 (TNR3+). This sequence originates from a human donor in good health. Some clones in this sample may be carry-over from other donors' samples. The CDR3 protein is CASSQDHGTGSTEAFF.